A single sample gave rise to the 31 T cell receptor beta chains below, sequenced in a study of HIV-infected patients and healthy controls. MiXCR was run by TCRdb on the 5' RACE reads, yielding one entry per CDR3 protein. The sample lists around 62,000 distinct CDR3 sequences, roughly a fifth seen once, with around 1.4% in the top ten. Material for sequencing was CD4+ T cells from blood. The receptors derive from a human donor in good health.

This clonotype was seen only a few times. The chain couples TRBV29-1 to TRBJ1-3, with D perhaps TRBD1 (5 bases). The CDR3 runs to 13 residues. V was shortened by 8 bases and J by 0 bases, with 11 bases between the two germline ends. Germline V CDR1 and CDR2: SQVTM, ANQGSEA. CDR3 loop: CSIQGISGNTIYF. The CDR3 DNA sequence: TGCAGCATCCAGGGAATCTCTGGAAACACCATATATTTT.

This clonotype was detected a few times. The gene calls are TRBV19 and TRBJ1-1; D not certain. The CDR3 sequence is 13 residues long. Per the germline V gene, CDR1 is LNHDA and CDR2 is SQIVND (reference sequence). The ends were cut back, 6 bases at V and 2 bases at J, with 10 bases in the middle. The CDR3 region has the DNA TGTGCCAGTAGCTCTACAGTCAACACTGAAGCTTTCTTT. This translates into CASSSTVNTEAFF. Drawing the rest from reference TRBV19 and TRBJ1-1, the complete variable domain is DGGITQSPKYLFRKEGQNVTLSCEQNLNHDAMYWYRQDPGQGLRLIYYSQIVNDFQKGDIAEGYSVSREKKESFPLTVTSAQKNPTAFYLCASSSTVNTEAFFGQGTRLTVV.

The chain employs TRBV5-5 and TRBJ1-2, with 7 bases that match TRBD1. V gave up 1 base and J gave up 4 bases; unmatched junction bases: 19. CDR3 length: 19 residues. Germline values: CDR1 SGHKS, CDR2 YYEKEE (reference sequence). As DNA, the CDR3 is TGTGCCAGCAGCTTGCTGCCGGACAGGACTCCTATGGGGCTCTATGGCTACACCTTC. It codes for CASSLLPDRTPMGLYGYTF.

This clonotype has just a few counts. The V call is TRBV11-2, the J call TRBJ2-7, with a possible D match to TRBD2 (6 bases). There are 13 residues in the CDR3. V lost 5 bases, J lost 3 bases, and 11 bases lay in between. Looked up from germline, CDR1 is SGHAT and CDR2 is FQNNGV. This CDR3 reads CASSHLGGYEQYF. CDR3 DNA sequence: TGTGCCAGCAGCCATCTGGGAGGCTACGAGCAGTACTTC.

The CDR3 reads CASRTGTGRGYTF. The CDR3 bases are TGTGCCAGCAGAACCGGGACAGGGAGGGGCTACACCTTC. This rearrangement joins TRBV6-5 to TRBJ1-2; 9 nucleotides align to TRBD1. CDR1 and CDR2 from the germline V gene are MNHEY and SVGAGI. The CDR3 sequence is 13 residues long. V shed 6 bases, J shed 8 bases, and the junction held 7 bases outside the gene matches.

The sample holds many counts of this clonotype. The V gene is TRBV6-6, the J gene TRBJ1-5, with 9 bases that match TRBD1. The germline CDR1 and CDR2 sequences are MNHNY and SVGAGI (reference sequence). The CDR3 contains 14 residues. The trim removed 7 bases at V and 4 bases at J, leaving 5 bases unmatched. This CDR3 reads CASTSGQGNQPQHF. The CDR3, as DNA: TGTGCCAGCACCAGTGGACAGGGGAATCAGCCCCAGCATTTT.

V usage is TRBV11-2 and J usage is TRBJ2-7, with 9 bases identical to TRBD2. From germline, CDR1 is SGHAT and CDR2 FQNNGV. The trim removed 4 bases at V and 6 bases at J, leaving 4 bases unmatched. This CDR3 spans 13 amino acids. The CDR3 nucleotides read TGTGCCAGCAGCTCCGATAGCGGGGGCGAGCAGTACTTC. It is translated as CASSSDSGGEQYF.

V is TRBV27 and J is TRBJ2-1; the D is unclear. There are 13 residues in the CDR3. V lost 8 bases, J lost 3 bases, and 11 bases lay in between. The germline V gene encodes CDR1 MNHEY and CDR2 SMNVEV (reference sequence). CDR3 amino acids: CASGDKVYNEQFF. CDR3 sequence (DNA): TGTGCCAGCGGAGACAAGGTCTACAATGAGCAGTTCTTC.

The rearrangement uses TRBV6-5 and TRBJ1-3, with D possibly being TRBD1 (6 bases). Trimming removed 5 bases at V and 4 bases at J, with 15 bases between. Germline loops: CDR1 MNHEY, CDR2 SVGAGI. This CDR3 has 15 residues. The CDR3 region has the DNA TGTGCCAGCAGTACCCTGATGGGGGGCGGAAACACCATATATTTT. Residues: CASSTLMGGGNTIYF.

This clonotype has just a few counts. The chain joins TRBV5-1 to TRBJ2-7; unclear D gene. The V gene lost 0 bases and the J gene lost 6 bases, with 19 bases spanning the gap. CDR1 is SGHRS, CDR2 YFSETQ, per germline. The CDR3 is 16 amino acids. The CDR3 region is CASSLGRDVRPSEQYF. DNA for the CDR3: TGCGCCAGCAGCTTGGGTCGTGACGTCCGTCCGTCCGAGCAGTACTTC.

This clonotype occurred many times. This sequence joins TRBV20-1 and TRBJ1-6; the D gene is possibly TRBD1 (5 bases). The CDR3 consists of 14 residues. From germline, CDR1 is DFQATT and CDR2 SNEGSKA (reference sequence). Trimming stripped 3 bases from V and 10 bases from J, with 16 bases between. The CDR3 sequence is CSASFAGPKSPLHF. CDR3 nucleotides: TGCAGTGCTAGTTTCGCGGGGCCTAAGTCACCCCTCCACTTT.

In this sample, this clonotype turned up many times. The chain carries TRBV6-5 and TRBJ2-7, with TRBD2 matching 8 bases. This CDR3 is built from 15 residues. CDR1 and CDR2 from the germline V gene are MNHEY and SVGAGI. The junction had 6 bases not matched to a gene; V was cut back by 3 bases and J by 2 bases. CDR3 nucleotides: TGTGCCAGCAGTTATTCAGCGGGAGCGCCCTACGAGCAGTACTTC. As protein: CASSYSAGAPYEQYF.

The gene calls are TRBV7-9 and TRBJ2-2; no firm D call. The CDR3 is made up of 12 amino acids. Between the trimmed V and J ends, which lost 3 bases and 6 bases, there was a span of 5 bases. The germline V gene has CDR1 SEHNR and CDR2 FQNEAQ (reference sequence). CDR3 sequence reads: CASSFLAGELFF. The CDR3 nucleotides are TGTGCCAGCAGCTTTTTAGCCGGGGAGCTGTTTTTT.

There are many counts of this clonotype. The J gene is TRBJ2-1, the V gene TRBV7-3; 7 positions agree with TRBD1. The CDR3 has 14 residues. Trimming at V came to 10 bases and at J to 1 base, leaving 7 bases not matched to a gene. The germline gives CDR1 SGHTA, CDR2 FQGTGA. Here the CDR3 DNA reads TGTGCCACCGCGACAGGGCCGTCCTACAATGAGCAGTTCTTC. This translates into CATATGPSYNEQFF.

This chain links TRBV20-1 with TRBJ2-7, with D perhaps matching TRBD2 (6 bases). Trimming took 1 base from V and 1 from J, leaving 8 bases between them. This CDR3 has 13 residues. The V gene's germline CDR1 is DFQATT and CDR2 SNEGSKA (reference sequence). The CDR3 DNA sequence: TGCAGTGCTAGAGCGGGGACTTCCTACGAGCAGTACTTC. Amino acid sequence: CSARAGTSYEQYF.

This clonotype was detected ten times or more. The chain uses TRBV2 and TRBJ2-7, with a weak D call TRBD1 (6 bases). This CDR3 contains 14 residues. V was cut by 3 bases and J by 3 bases, with 12 bases left in between. Germline CDR1 reads SNHLY; CDR2 reads FYNNEI. The CDR3 DNA sequence: TGTGCCAGCAGTGATCAGGGGCCGCACTACGAGCAGTACTTC. This sequence encodes CASSDQGPHYEQYF.

This clonotype was counted only a few times. The chain joins TRBV10-3 to TRBJ2-1; 10 positions match TRBD1. With 5 bases clipped from V and 3 bases from J, the junction kept 7 bases outside the gene matches. There are 16 residues in the CDR3. Germline assignment: CDR1 ENHRY and CDR2 SYGVKD. The DNA for the CDR3 is TGTGCCATCAGTAAATCCGGGACAGGGGACTACAATGAGCAGTTCTTC. This sequence encodes CAISKSGTGDYNEQFF.

There are a few counts of this clonotype. The CDR3 region is CSVAHSNQPQHF. The DNA for the CDR3 is TGCAGCGTTGCCCACAGCAATCAGCCCCAGCATTTT. The chain has TRBV29-1 and TRBJ1-5; D is unresolved. V dropped 4 bases and J dropped 1 base, with 5 bases sitting between them. The CDR3 is 12 residues long. Germline-derived CDR1 and CDR2 are SQVTM and ANQGSEA. Variable domain in full (rest from reference TRBV29-1 and TRBJ1-5): SAVISQKPSRDICQRGTSLTIQCQVDSQVTMMFWYRQQPGQSLTLIATANQGSEATYESGFVIDKFPISRPNLTFSTLTVSNMSPEDSSIYLCSVAHSNQPQHFGDGTRLSIL.

This clonotype was counted at least ten times. The V call is TRBV10-3, the J call TRBJ2-3, with D hard to call. V was trimmed by 4 bases and J by 3 bases, leaving 5 bases between them. This CDR3 has 12 amino acids. Germline CDR1 is ENHRY and CDR2 is SYGVKD. The CDR3 sequence: CAISGTTDTQYF. The CDR3 DNA sequence: TGTGCCATCAGTGGAACTACAGATACGCAGTATTTT.

This clonotype was counted a few times. The CDR3 spells CASSRGLSTMGFF. CDR3 DNA sequence: TGTGCCAGCAGCCGAGGACTATCTACCATGGGGTTCTTC. The chain employs TRBV28 and TRBJ2-1; weak D call: TRBD2 (6 bases). Germline values: CDR1 MDHEN, CDR2 SYDVKM. The CDR3 spans 13 residues. Trimming took off 6 bases at V and 15 bases at J, with 21 bases between the two ends. Combining the CDR3 with reference TRBV28 and TRBJ2-1 gives the whole variable domain DVKVTQSSRYLVKRTGEKVFLECVQDMDHENMFWYRQDPGLGLRLIYFSYDVKMKEKGDIPEGYSVSREKKERFSLILESASTNQTSMYLCASSRGLSTMGFFGPGTRLTVL.

This clonotype was detected once. A much larger clone lies a single base off, so this may be a read error. The chain recombines TRBV7-9 with TRBJ2-7; 10 nucleotides agree with TRBD2. CDR1 is SEHNR, CDR2 FQNEAQ, per germline (reference sequence). This CDR3 contains 15 residues. CDR3 nucleotides: TGTGCCAGGAGCTTAGTGGCTAGCGGGAGTGGTCCGCAGTACTTC. Its protein is CARSLVASGSGPQYF.

Ten or more counts support this clonotype. This rearrangement joins TRBV20-1 to TRBJ1-5; the match to TRBD1 covers 10 bases. The CDR3 runs to 17 residues. In germline, CDR1 is DFQATT, CDR2 SNEGSKA (reference sequence). The V segment lost 3 bases and the J segment 2 bases; nucleotides outside the gene matches: 10. The CDR3 DNA reads as TGCAGTGCTAGCCTGACAGCCGGGACAGGGGGCAATCAGCCCCAGCATTTT. This codes for CSASLTAGTGGNQPQHF.

This chain joins TRBV6-5 and TRBJ1-2; 8 positions match TRBD1. CDR1 is MNHEY and CDR2 is SVGAGI in the germline V gene. Trimming at V came to 0 bases and at J to 8 bases, leaving 8 bases not matched to a gene. The CDR3 loop spans 15 amino acids. The CDR3 sequence is CASSYSTNRGDGYTF. CDR3 sequence (DNA): TGTGCCAGCAGTTACTCCACGAACAGGGGGGACGGCTACACCTTC.

Here the CDR3 reads CASSYRSGARHTEAFF. Written as DNA, the CDR3 is TGTGCCAGCAGTTACCGCTCAGGGGCACGGCACACTGAAGCTTTCTTT. The V gene is TRBV6-2 or TRBV6-3, the J gene TRBJ1-1; a possible D gene is TRBD1 (6 bases). This CDR3 has 16 residues. Per the germline V gene, CDR1 is MNHEY and CDR2 is SVGEGT. Trimming pared 2 bases from V and 3 bases from J, leaving 16 bases between.

This clonotype was found once. The chain couples TRBV11-2 to TRBJ2-2, with no clear D. The CDR3 consists of 13 residues. Germline values: CDR1 SGHAT, CDR2 FQNNGV. Trimming took 5 bases from V and 5 from J, leaving 9 bases between them. In nucleotides, the CDR3 is TGTGCCAGCAGCCACGAAGGTACCGGGGAGCTGTTTTTT. Its protein is CASSHEGTGELFF.

This clonotype was counted ten times or more. V is TRBV4-1 and J is TRBJ1-4; no reliable D call. The V gene's germline CDR1 is MGHRA and CDR2 YSYEKL. Trimming took 1 base from V and 11 from J, leaving 20 bases between them. The CDR3 runs 16 residues. The chain's CDR3 is CASSQGNGNLVGKLFF. Written as DNA, the CDR3 is TGCGCCAGCAGCCAAGGAAACGGAAACTTAGTCGGGAAACTGTTTTTT.

This clonotype was seen ten or more times. This chain links TRBV5-6 with TRBJ2-3, with 8 bases aligning to TRBD2. Germline values: CDR1 SGHDT, CDR2 YYEEEE. With V trimmed by 4 bases and J by 3 bases, 13 bases remained unmatched. The CDR3 runs 17 residues. The CDR3 region is CASSPGLALVLTDTQYF. As DNA, the CDR3 is TGTGCCAGCAGCCCCGGACTAGCCCTGGTCCTGACAGATACGCAGTATTTT.

The sample holds many counts of this clonotype. V usage is TRBV30 and J usage is TRBJ1-6; D remains unclear. This CDR3 comprises 13 residues. The germline V and J ends were trimmed by 8 bases and 9 bases, with 17 bases remaining between them. The germline V gene encodes CDR1 GTSNPN and CDR2 SVGIG (reference sequence). CDR3 DNA sequence: TGTGCCCTGGACTCGATTGCGGGTTCACCCCTCCACTTT. Amino acid sequence: CALDSIAGSPLHF.

This clonotype has at least ten counts. The rearrangement joins TRBV18 to TRBJ1-1, with 12 bases identical to TRBD1. V dropped 2 bases and J dropped 4; count of bases not matched to a gene: 11. The CDR3 loop spans 18 amino acids. From germline, CDR1 is KGHSH and CDR2 LQKENI. In DNA form, the CDR3 reads TGTGCCAGCTCACCAGTGTCGGGACAGGGGGCCAGGGGCACTGAAGCTTTCTTT. As protein: CASSPVSGQGARGTEAFF. Complete variable domain (other parts from reference TRBV18 and TRBJ1-1): NAGVMQNPRHLVRRRGQEARLRCSPMKGHSHVYWYRQLPEEGLKFMVYLQKENIIDESGMPKERFSAEFPKEGPSILRIQQVVRGDSAAYFCASSPVSGQGARGTEAFFGQGTRLTVV.

The genes are TRBV10-3 and TRBJ1-1, with unresolved D. The germline CDR1 and CDR2 sequences are ENHRY and SYGVKD. Trimming cost V 11 bases and J 3 bases, with 13 bases left between them. This CDR3 is 12 amino acids long. The CDR3 nucleotides are TGTGCCCCTAGGTGTTGGGACACTGAAGCTTTCTTT. Its translation is CAPRCWDTEAFF.

This clonotype was seen a handful of times. The chain uses TRBV28 and TRBJ1-1; 10 positions agree with TRBD1. Germline-derived CDR1 and CDR2 are MDHEN and SYDVKM. The junction had 4 bases not matched to a gene; V was cut back by 4 bases and J by 5 bases. This CDR3 has 14 amino acids. DNA of the CDR3: TGTGCCAGCAGTTGGACAGGGGGAAGGACTGAAGCTTTCTTT. This encodes CASSWTGGRTEAFF.